This T cell receptor beta chain was sequenced for a study of blood T cell repertoires in COVID-19. The CDR3 covers 14 residues. In germline, CDR1 is SNHLY, CDR2 FYNNEI. The V end was cut by 5 bases, the J end by 0 bases, with 8 bases between. Profiled with immunoSEQ multiplex PCR; TCRdb holds only in-frame clones, not every one. The repertoire holds about 49,000 clones, with more than 75% as singletons. Sequenced sample: peripheral blood. V gene TRBV2 combines with J gene TRBJ2-4; no clear D gene. The clonotype originates from a human donor in a cohort sampled during active COVID-19. CDR3 DNA sequence: TGTGCCAGCAGTAACTACGAAGCCAAAAACATTCAGTACTTC. It translates to CASSNYEAKNIQYF. Combining the CDR3 with reference TRBV2 and TRBJ2-4 gives the whole variable domain EPEVTQTPSHQVTQMGQEVILRCVPISNHLYFYWYRQILGQKVEFLVSFYNNEISEKSEIFDDQFSVERPDGSNFTLKIRSTKLEDSAMYFCASSNYEAKNIQYFGAGTRLSVL.